The 30 T cell receptor beta chains below were found in one sample sequenced in a study of cytomegalovirus exposure and HLA in healthy donors. Measured with immunoSEQ multiplex PCR; TCRdb has only the in-frame clones, and not every one. The table has 190,000 or so clones, around 82% seen once; the top ten hold 2.5% to 3%. Sequenced sample: PBMCs. The receptors were sampled from a woman aged 18-29 years in good health and CMV-seropositive.

The chain couples TRBV6-5 to TRBJ1-1; 8 nucleotides agree with TRBD1. CDR1 MNHEY and CDR2 SVGAGI come from the germline V gene. The CDR3 contains 12 residues. The V and J ends lost 8 bases and 3 bases, in that order; junction bases with no gene match: 2. CDR3 nucleotide sequence: TGTGCCAGCCGACAGGGGTACACTGAAGCTTTCTTT. Translating gives CASRQGYTEAFF.

The rearrangement links TRBV7-2 to TRBJ2-1; 13 nucleotides line up with TRBD2. CDR1 and CDR2 (germline): SGHTA, FQGNSA. Trimming took 8 bases from V and 6 from J; bases not matched to a gene: 10. This CDR3 contains 16 residues. The CDR3 nucleotides read TGTGCCAGCCGATCTCCGGGACTAGCGGGGCTCAATGAGCAGTTCTTC. This sequence encodes CASRSPGLAGLNEQFF.

The chain carries TRBV11-2 and TRBJ2-5; 11 nucleotides line up with TRBD2. This CDR3 has 15 residues. The V gene's germline CDR1 is SGHAT and CDR2 FQNNGV. J was trimmed by 5 bases and V by 5 bases; bases with no gene match: 7. This chain's CDR3 is CASSLSGGVLETQYF. The CDR3 DNA sequence: TGTGCCAGCAGCCTTAGCGGGGGGGTCCTGGAGACCCAGTACTTC.

This rearrangement joins TRBV7-6 to TRBJ2-7; TRBD2 might be the D (6 bases). CDR1 is SGHVS and CDR2 is FNYEAQ in the germline V gene. Trimming removed 1 base from V and 4 bases from J, with 20 bases in between. This CDR3 spans 17 amino acids. CDR3 bases: TGTGCCAGCAGCTTAGGAAGTATGCGGGGCGGGTCTTACGAGCAGTACTTC. This encodes CASSLGSMRGGSYEQYF.

The chain combines TRBV5-1 with TRBJ1-4; D call uncertain. The germline V and J ends were trimmed by 0 bases and 0 bases, with 6 bases remaining between them. The CDR3 runs 15 residues. Germline-derived CDR1 and CDR2 are SGHRS and YFSETQ. The CDR3 nucleotides are TGCGCCAGCAGCTTGGTAGCTGCAACTAATGAAAAACTGTTTTTT. Its protein is CASSLVAATNEKLFF.

V gene TRBV5-1 combines with J gene TRBJ1-2; TRBD1 matches 10 bases. The CDR3 loop spans 13 amino acids. Germline V gives CDR1 SGHRS, CDR2 YFSETQ. The V and J ends lost 4 bases and 6 bases, in that order; junction bases with no gene match: 3. CDR3: CASSPGTGDGYTF. CDR3 coding DNA: TGCGCCAGCAGCCCTGGGACAGGGGATGGCTACACCTTC.

This clone was observed a single time. The V call is TRBV29-1, the J call TRBJ2-5, with 8 nucleotides matching TRBD1. In germline, CDR1 is SQVTM, CDR2 ANQGSEA. V trimming: 1 base; J trimming: 5 bases; junction bases outside the gene matches: 12. The CDR3 runs 16 residues. The DNA of the CDR3 is TGCAGCGTTGAAGGGTTGGCAGGGGGCTATGGGGAGACCCAGTACTTC. Translating it yields CSVEGLAGGYGETQYF.

The gene calls are TRBV6-5 and TRBJ2-3, with a possible D match to TRBD2 (5 bases). CDR1 is MNHEY, CDR2 SVGAGI, per germline. This CDR3 contains 13 residues. Between the trimmed V and J ends, which lost 2 bases and 4 bases, there was a span of 7 bases. The CDR3 loop reads CASSYQEADTQYF. The CDR3, as DNA: TGTGCCAGCAGTTACCAGGAGGCAGATACGCAGTATTTT.

The J gene is TRBJ1-2, the V gene TRBV19, with 10 positions matching TRBD1. The CDR3 runs 13 residues. J was trimmed by 7 bases and V by 8 bases; bases with no gene match: 7. Germline V lookup: CDR1 LNHDA, CDR2 SQIVND (reference sequence). CDR3 amino acids: CASGTGDLSGYTF. The CDR3 DNA follows: TGTGCCAGTGGGACAGGGGATTTAAGTGGCTACACCTTC.

The genes are TRBV7-3 and TRBJ2-1, with 11 nucleotides matching TRBD2. The CDR3 length is 15 residues. CDR1 SGHTA and CDR2 FQGTGA come from the germline V gene. J was trimmed by 8 bases and V by 2 bases; bases with no gene match: 5. CDR3 region: CASSLALAGGHEQFF. As DNA, the CDR3 is TGTGCCAGCAGCTTAGCGCTAGCGGGGGGTCATGAGCAGTTCTTC.

This clone was seen a handful of times. V gene TRBV19 combines with J gene TRBJ1-2; TRBD1 agrees at 9 bases. Germline CDR1 reads LNHDA; CDR2 reads SQIVND (reference sequence). The CDR3 runs 13 residues. The trim removed 5 bases at V and 8 bases at J, leaving 6 bases unmatched. The CDR3 nucleotides read TGTGCCAGTAGTTCCCGACAGGGGGACGGCTACACCTTC. The encoded protein is CASSSRQGDGYTF.

The chain joins TRBV4-3 to TRBJ1-1; a possible D gene is TRBD1 (5 bases). CDR1 is LGHNA and CDR2 is YSLEER in the germline V gene. The V and J ends lost 3 bases and 5 bases respectively, with 19 bases between them. CDR3 length: 16 amino acids. The CDR3 protein is CASSHGGVGQGTEAFF. CDR3 sequence (DNA): TGCGCCAGCAGCCACGGAGGGGTGGGGCAAGGAACTGAAGCTTTCTTT.

The chain uses TRBV7-9 and TRBJ1-1; tentative D call: TRBD1 (6 bases). Per the germline V gene, CDR1 is SEHNR and CDR2 is FQNEAQ (reference sequence). Trimming left V 0 bases short and J 1 base short, with 6 bases between. The CDR3 has 14 residues. CDR3 residues: CASSLATGNTEAFF. CDR3 coding DNA: TGTGCCAGCAGCTTAGCGACAGGGAACACTGAAGCTTTCTTT.

V gene TRBV5-1 combines with J gene TRBJ2-7; weak D call: TRBD1 (6 bases). Germline V CDR1 and CDR2: SGHRS, YFSETQ. The germline V and J ends were trimmed by 0 bases and 1 base, with 11 bases remaining between them. This CDR3 comprises 15 residues. Here the CDR3 reads CASSLAVGASYEQYF. The CDR3 DNA sequence: TGCGCCAGCAGCTTGGCAGTGGGGGCGTCCTACGAGCAGTACTTC.

The chain uses TRBV5-1 and TRBJ2-7, with 8 bases identical to TRBD2. The CDR3 has 14 amino acids. Trimming cost V 4 bases and J 5 bases; bases outside gene matches: 8. Looked up from germline, CDR1 is SGHRS and CDR2 is YFSETQ. This CDR3 is CASSGGGSDHEQYF. CDR3 DNA: TGCGCCAGCAGCGGCGGGGGGTCAGATCACGAGCAGTACTTC.

V and J are TRBV19 and TRBJ2-7, with 12 bases fitting TRBD2. The germline V gene has CDR1 LNHDA and CDR2 SQIVND (reference sequence). The CDR3 consists of 19 residues. V lost 3 bases to trimming and J lost 2 bases; unmatched junction nucleotides: 14. The CDR3 loop reads CASSITRRTSGDLPYEQYF. For the CDR3, the DNA is TGTGCCAGTAGTATTACCCGGAGGACTAGCGGGGATTTACCCTACGAGCAGTACTTC.

This rearrangement joins TRBV5-4 to TRBJ1-5; TRBD1 might be the D (5 bases). V lost 9 bases to trimming and J lost 4 bases, with 11 bases between them. In germline, CDR1 is SGHNT, CDR2 YYREEE (reference sequence). CDR3 length: 12 residues. CDR3 nucleotide sequence: TGTGCCATGGGGCAGCCAAATCAGCCCCAGCATTTT. Translated: CAMGQPNQPQHF.

The CDR3 here is CASSRTTGNANTGELFF. CDR3 nucleotide sequence: TGCGCCAGCAGCCGTACAACAGGGAACGCGAACACCGGGGAGCTGTTTTTT. The chain is built from TRBV5-1 and TRBJ2-2; a possible D gene is TRBD1 (6 bases). The V end lost 4 bases, the J end lost 0 bases, and 16 bases lay between the germline ends. The CDR3 totals 17 residues. The germline CDR1 and CDR2 sequences are SGHRS and YFSETQ.

The rearrangement links TRBV11-1 to TRBJ2-2; 9 positions match TRBD1. CDR3 size: 15 residues. Germline CDR1 reads SGHAT; CDR2 reads FQDESV (reference sequence). V shed 6 bases, J shed 6 bases, and the junction held 8 bases outside the gene matches. CDR3 coding DNA: TGTGCCAGCAGTAGGGGACAGGGTGATGCCGGGGAGCTGTTTTTT. Translating gives CASSRGQGDAGELFF.

The chain couples TRBV12-2 to TRBJ2-5; TRBD2, as called in the table, went unchecked against the DNA. TRBV12-2 is described as a pseudogene. This CDR3 spans 14 amino acids. CDR3 amino acids: CASRPSGGVETQYF. CDR3 DNA sequence: TGTGCAAGTCGGCCGTCCGGGGGAGTTGAGACCCAGTACTTC.

The chain is built from TRBV7-8 and TRBJ2-5; 7 positions agree with TRBD1. Germline assignment: CDR1 SGHVS and CDR2 FQNEAQ. The CDR3 covers 18 residues. J lost 4 bases, V lost 0 bases, and 14 bases had no gene match. The CDR3 spells CASSLARLPQTGRETQYF. The CDR3 DNA is TGTGCCAGCAGCTTAGCTCGCCTCCCCCAGACAGGGAGAGAGACCCAGTACTTC.

The chain recombines TRBV7-2 with TRBJ2-2; TRBD2 agrees at 9 bases. Germline CDR1 SGHTA, CDR2 FQGNSA. The CDR3 length is 17 residues. Trimming took 1 base from V and 6 from J; bases not matched to a gene: 9. The CDR3 DNA follows: TGTGCCAGCAGCTTAGAAGCGGGGGGTGGCGTACCCGGGGAGCTGTTTTTT. Its translation is CASSLEAGGGVPGELFF.

V usage is TRBV7-8 and J usage is TRBJ1-6; no clear D. The CDR3 covers 18 residues. The germline V gene has CDR1 SGHVS and CDR2 FQNEAQ. V was cut by 0 bases and J by 0 bases, with 12 bases left in between. Here the CDR3 DNA reads TGTGCCAGCAGCTTAGCTAGAGGGCCCAGCTCCTATAATTCACCCCTCCACTTT. Its translation is CASSLARGPSSYNSPLHF.

The rearrangement joins TRBV7-2 to TRBJ2-3; 10 nucleotides agree with TRBD2. The germline V gene has CDR1 SGHTA and CDR2 FQGNSA. There are 16 residues in the CDR3. V was clipped by 3 bases and J by 1 base; unmatched bases: 4. The CDR3 loop is CASSLYTSGGTDTQYF. In nucleotides, the CDR3 is TGTGCCAGCAGCTTGTATACTAGCGGGGGCACAGATACGCAGTATTTT. Combining the CDR3 with reference TRBV7-2 and TRBJ2-3 gives the whole variable domain GAGVSQSPSNKVTEKGKDVELRCDPISGHTALYWYRQSLGQGLEFLIYFQGNSAPDKSGLPSDRFSAERTGGSVSTLTIQRTQQEDSAVYLCASSLYTSGGTDTQYFGPGTRLTVL.

This rearrangement joins TRBV9 to TRBJ1-1; no reliable D call. Germline V CDR1 and CDR2: SGDLS, YYNGEE. V was pared by 0 bases and J by 8 bases, with 14 bases between. CDR3 length: 14 residues. CDR3 bases: TGTGCCAGCAGCGTAGATGGAGGTCCGGCAGAAGCTTTCTTT. Translated, it gives CASSVDGGPAEAFF.

V usage is TRBV6-5 and J usage is TRBJ1-2; 9 nucleotides line up with TRBD1. Per germline, CDR1 MNHEY and CDR2 SVGAGI. V dropped 6 bases and J dropped 6; count of bases not matched to a gene: 5. The CDR3 spans 13 residues. The CDR3 DNA reads as TGTGCCAGCAGAACGACAGGGGGGCATGGCTACACCTTC. This translates into CASRTTGGHGYTF.

The genes are TRBV6-5 and TRBJ1-2; D unresolved. Germline lookup yields CDR1 MNHEY and CDR2 SVGAGI. The CDR3 spans 13 residues. V lost 6 bases and J 2 bases, leaving 10 bases between the germline ends. CDR3 in DNA: TGTGCCAGCAGCTTCCAGGAAAACTATGGCTACACCTTC. This translates into CASSFQENYGYTF.

This chain joins TRBV19 and TRBJ2-7, with 11 bases lining up with TRBD1. This CDR3 region has 15 residues. CDR1 and CDR2 from the germline V gene are LNHDA and SQIVND (reference sequence). J gave up 4 bases and V 4 bases, and 6 bases lay outside the gene matches. The CDR3: CASSKGQGGRYEQYF. Written as DNA, the CDR3 is TGTGCCAGTAGTAAGGGACAGGGGGGTCGTTACGAGCAGTACTTC.

The chain carries TRBV5-1 and TRBJ2-3, with TRBD1 identical over 8 bases. The V gene's germline CDR1 is SGHRS and CDR2 YFSETQ. CDR3 length: 15 amino acids. Trimming cost V 3 bases and J 3 bases; bases outside gene matches: 6. CDR3 sequence reads: CASSWSDRGTDTQYF. CDR3 nucleotides: TGCGCCAGCAGCTGGTCCGACAGGGGAACAGATACGCAGTATTTT.

This rearrangement joins TRBV6-5 to TRBJ1-1; 10 positions match TRBD1. The CDR3 spans 15 residues. The J segment lost 5 bases and the V segment lost 2 bases, leaving 5 bases of the junction unmatched. CDR1 MNHEY and CDR2 SVGAGI come from the germline V gene. The CDR3 bases are TGTGCCAGCAGTTACGCCGGGACAGGGGTGACTGAAGCTTTCTTT. Translated: CASSYAGTGVTEAFF.